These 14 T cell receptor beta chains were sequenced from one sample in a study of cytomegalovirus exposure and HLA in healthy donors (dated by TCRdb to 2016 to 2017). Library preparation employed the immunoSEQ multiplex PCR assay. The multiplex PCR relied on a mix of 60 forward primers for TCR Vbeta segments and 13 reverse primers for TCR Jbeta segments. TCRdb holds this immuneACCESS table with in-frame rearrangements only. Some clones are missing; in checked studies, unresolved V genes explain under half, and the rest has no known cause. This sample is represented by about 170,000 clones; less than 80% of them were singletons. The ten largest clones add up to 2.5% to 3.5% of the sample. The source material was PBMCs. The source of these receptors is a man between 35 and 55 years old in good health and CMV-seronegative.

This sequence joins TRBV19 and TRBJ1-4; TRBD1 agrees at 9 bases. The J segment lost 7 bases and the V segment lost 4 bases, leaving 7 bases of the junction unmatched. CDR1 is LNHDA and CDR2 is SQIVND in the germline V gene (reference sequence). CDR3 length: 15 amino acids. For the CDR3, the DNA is TGTGCCAGTAGTAAGGGACAGGGCGAAATTGAAAAACTGTTTTTT. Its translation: CASSKGQGEIEKLFF.

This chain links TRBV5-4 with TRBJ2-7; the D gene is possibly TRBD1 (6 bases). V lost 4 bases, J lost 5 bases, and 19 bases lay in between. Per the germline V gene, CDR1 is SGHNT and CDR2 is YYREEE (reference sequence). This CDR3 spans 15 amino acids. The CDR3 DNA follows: TGTGCCAGCAGCCTCGCCGGGACAAATACCAACGAGCAGTACTTC. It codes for CASSLAGTNTNEQYF.

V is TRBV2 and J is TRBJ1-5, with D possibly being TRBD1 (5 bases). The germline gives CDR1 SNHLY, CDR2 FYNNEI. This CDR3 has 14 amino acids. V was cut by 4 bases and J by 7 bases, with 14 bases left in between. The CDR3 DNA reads TGTGCCAGCAGTGTAGGCCAGGGCAGGCAGCCCCAGCATTTT. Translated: CASSVGQGRQPQHF.

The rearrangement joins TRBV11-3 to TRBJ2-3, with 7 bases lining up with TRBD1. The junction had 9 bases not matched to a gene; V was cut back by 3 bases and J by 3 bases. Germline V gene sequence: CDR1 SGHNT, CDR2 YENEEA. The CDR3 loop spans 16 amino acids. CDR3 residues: CASSLRQGRGTDTQYF. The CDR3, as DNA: TGTGCCAGCAGCTTGCGACAGGGAAGGGGGACAGATACGCAGTATTTT. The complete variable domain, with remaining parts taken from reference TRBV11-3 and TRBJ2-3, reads EAGVVQSPRYKIIEKKQPVAFWCNPISGHNTLYWYLQNLGQGPELLIRYENEEAVDDSQLPKDRFSAERLKGVDSTLKIQPAELGDSAVYLCASSLRQGRGTDTQYFGPGTRLTVL.

DNA of the CDR3: TGCGCCAGCAGTGACGCGGGGCGGAGCACCGGGGAGCTGTTTTTT. Amino acid sequence: CASSDAGRSTGELFF. The chain recombines TRBV10-1 with TRBJ2-2; a weak D match, TRBD2 (6 bases). The V gene lost 3 bases and the J gene lost 4 bases, with 12 bases spanning the gap. The CDR3 consists of 15 residues. The germline gives CDR1 WNHNN, CDR2 SYGVQD (reference sequence).

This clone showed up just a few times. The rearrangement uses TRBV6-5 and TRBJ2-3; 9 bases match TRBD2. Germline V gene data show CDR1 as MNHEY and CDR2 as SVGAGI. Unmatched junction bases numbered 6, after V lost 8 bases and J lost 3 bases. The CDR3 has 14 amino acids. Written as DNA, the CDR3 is TGTGCCAGCGCAGCTAGCGGGGCGACAGATACGCAGTATTTT. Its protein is CASAASGATDTQYF.

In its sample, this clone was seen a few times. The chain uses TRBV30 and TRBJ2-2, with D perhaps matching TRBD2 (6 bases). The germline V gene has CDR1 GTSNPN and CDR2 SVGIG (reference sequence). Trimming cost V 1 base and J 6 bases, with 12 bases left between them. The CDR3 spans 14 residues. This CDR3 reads CAWSGRGTAGELFF. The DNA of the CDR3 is TGTGCCTGGAGTGGGAGGGGAACGGCCGGGGAGCTGTTTTTT.

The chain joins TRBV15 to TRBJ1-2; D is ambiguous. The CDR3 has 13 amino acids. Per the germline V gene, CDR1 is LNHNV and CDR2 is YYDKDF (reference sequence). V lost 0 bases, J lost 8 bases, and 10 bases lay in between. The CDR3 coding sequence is TGTGCCACCAGCAGAGACCCCGTCTTCGGCTACACCTTC. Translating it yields CATSRDPVFGYTF.

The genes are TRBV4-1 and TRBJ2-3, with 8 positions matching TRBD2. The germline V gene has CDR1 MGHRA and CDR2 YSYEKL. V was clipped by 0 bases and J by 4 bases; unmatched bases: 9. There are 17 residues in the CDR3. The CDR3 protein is CASSQDSQREWPDTQYF. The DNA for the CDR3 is TGCGCCAGCAGCCAAGATAGCCAGCGGGAGTGGCCAGATACGCAGTATTTT.

CDR3 sequence: CASSRGQRGRTSDYTGELFF. DNA of the CDR3: TGTGCCAGCTCCCGGGGCCAACGCGGTCGGACTAGCGACTACACCGGGGAGCTGTTTTTT. This rearrangement joins TRBV18 to TRBJ2-2; 9 bases fit TRBD2. Looked up from germline, CDR1 is KGHSH and CDR2 is LQKENI. After removal of 6 bases from V and 3 bases from J, the junction contained 20 bases not matched to a gene. This CDR3 contains 20 residues.

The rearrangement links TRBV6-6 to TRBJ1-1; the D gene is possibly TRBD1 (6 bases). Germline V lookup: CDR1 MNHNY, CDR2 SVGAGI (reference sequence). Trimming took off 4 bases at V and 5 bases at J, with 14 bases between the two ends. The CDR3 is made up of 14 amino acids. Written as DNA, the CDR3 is TGTGCCAGCAGTTGGACAGCTCAAGGGACTGAAGCTTTCTTT. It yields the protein CASSWTAQGTEAFF.

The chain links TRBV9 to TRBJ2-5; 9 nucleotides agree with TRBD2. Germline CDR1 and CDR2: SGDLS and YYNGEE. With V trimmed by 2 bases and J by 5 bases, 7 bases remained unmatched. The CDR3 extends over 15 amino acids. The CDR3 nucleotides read TGTGCCAGCAGCGTTTCTAGCGGGAAACGTGAGACCCAGTACTTC. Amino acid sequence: CASSVSSGKRETQYF.

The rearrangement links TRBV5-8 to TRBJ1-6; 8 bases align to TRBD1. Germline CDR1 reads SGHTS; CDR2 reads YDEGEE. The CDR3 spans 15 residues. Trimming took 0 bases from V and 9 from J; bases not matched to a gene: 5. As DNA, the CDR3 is TGTGCCAGCAGCTTGGGGCAGGGGGCGAGTTCACCCCTCCACTTT. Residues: CASSLGQGASSPLHF.

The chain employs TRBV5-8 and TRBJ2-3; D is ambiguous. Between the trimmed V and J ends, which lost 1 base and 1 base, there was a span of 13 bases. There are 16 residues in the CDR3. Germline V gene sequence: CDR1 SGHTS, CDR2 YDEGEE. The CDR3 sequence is CASSLQAQVGTDTQYF. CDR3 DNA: TGTGCCAGCAGCTTGCAGGCCCAGGTGGGCACAGATACGCAGTATTTT.